Each of the 5 T cell receptor beta chains below was sequenced from the same sample in a study of cytotoxic CD8 clonotypes in ibrutinib-treated CLL. TCRdb keeps only in-frame clones here, not all; method: immunoSEQ multiplex PCR. The table shows about 140,000 clones, with 80% occurring only once. Source: PBMCs, taken after 36 months of ibrutinib treatment. The receptors shown here come from a human donor with chronic lymphocytic leukemia.

This clone showed up just once. V is TRBV18 and J is TRBJ1-1; D gene uncertain. This CDR3 is built from 12 residues. Germline CDR1 is KGHSH and CDR2 is LQKENI. The V gene lost 8 bases and the J gene lost 0 bases, with 7 bases spanning the gap. CDR3 in amino acids: CASEHMNTEAFF. The CDR3 nucleotides read TGTGCCAGCGAACACATGAACACTGAAGCTTTCTTT.

This chain links TRBV5-1 with TRBJ1-2; TRBD1 is a possible D gene (5 bases). V gave up 0 bases and J gave up 6 bases, with 18 bases separating them. This CDR3 comprises 16 residues. CDR1 and CDR2 from the germline V gene are SGHRS and YFSETQ. In DNA, the CDR3 is TGCGCCAGCAGCTTGGCCGGGGCTCCAGGGTTGGATGGCTACACCTTC. Translated, it gives CASSLAGAPGLDGYTF.

The sample holds a few counts of this clone. This rearrangement joins TRBV4-1 to TRBJ1-5; maybe TRBD1 (5 bases). The germline CDR1 and CDR2 sequences are MGHRA and YSYEKL. The V gene lost 3 bases and the J gene lost 0 bases, with 18 bases spanning the gap. This CDR3 spans 18 amino acids. The CDR3 DNA follows: TGCGCCAGCAGCCAGGTTGTGGAGGGGAGTAATAGCAATCAGCCCCAGCATTTT. This encodes CASSQVVEGSNSNQPQHF.

The chain links TRBV28 to TRBJ2-3, with 12 positions matching TRBD2. The V gene end was trimmed by 1 base and the J gene end by 3 bases; junction bases not matched to a gene: 5. The germline V gene has CDR1 MDHEN and CDR2 SYDVKM. The CDR3 length is 17 residues. CDR3 nucleotides: TGTGCCAGCAGTTTATTCGGGACTAGCGGGTTGACAGATACGCAGTATTTT. This codes for CASSLFGTSGLTDTQYF.

This clone was observed a single time. The rearrangement uses TRBV10-3 and TRBJ1-2, with D perhaps matching TRBD1 (6 bases). Germline CDR1 and CDR2: ENHRY and SYGVKD. The CDR3 covers 14 residues. V was clipped by 3 bases and J by 8 bases, with 16 bases between them. CDR3 DNA sequence: TGTGCCATCAGTGAAATCCTAACAGGGCCCGGCTACACCTTC. The encoded protein is CAISEILTGPGYTF.